This T cell receptor (beta chain) originates from a study of OX40 agonist ivuxolimab in advanced cancers. Study-wide results and caveats: No determination was made of the antigen specificity of the expanded peripheral T cells.

This clone was seen a handful of times. Its target is unknown. Method: immunoSEQ multiplex PCR; TCRdb's copy keeps in-frame clones and lacks some. This table has about 36,000 clones, about 85% appearing once. The CDR3 covers 13 residues. V lost 4 bases and J lost 13, with 18 bases in between. The germline gives CDR1 SGHNT, CDR2 YYREEE (reference sequence). The chain uses TRBV5-4 and TRBJ2-1, with a weak D call TRBD2 (6 bases). The source is an adult with an advanced solid tumor such as melanoma, head and neck, liver or kidney cancer. Sequenced here: CD4+ or CD8+ T cells sorted from blood, sampled in a trial of the OX40 agonist ivuxolimab. CDR3 protein: CASSPSTGATQFF. The CDR3 DNA sequence: TGTGCCAGCAGCCCAAGCACGGGAGCCACTCAGTTCTTC.